The 21 T cell receptor beta chains reported below all come from one sample, sequenced in a study of yellow fever vaccine responses in identical twins. TCRdb redid the calling of the RT-PCR reads with MiXCR, one entry per CDR3 protein. The sample lists 3,500 to 4,500 distinct CDR3 sequences; around 81% were seen once. The input for sequencing was T cells from blood (PBMCs), unsorted or a sorted subset (not recorded which), taken before or after yellow fever vaccination (not recorded which). The receptors here all came from a woman aged 18-29 years who received the yellow fever vaccine.

The V call is TRBV12-5, the J call TRBJ2-7; D possibly corresponds to TRBD2 (6 bases). V lost 5 bases, J lost 3 bases, and 8 bases lay in between. Germline CDR1 reads LGHNT; CDR2 reads FRNRAP. The CDR3 has 12 amino acids. The CDR3 spells CASGARGYEQYF. CDR3 bases: TGTGCTAGTGGTGCGCGGGGCTACGAGCAGTACTTC.

This clonotype came up a few times. The V call is TRBV2, the J call TRBJ1-5; no definite D call. This CDR3 region has 13 residues. Germline V lookup: CDR1 SNHLY, CDR2 FYNNEI. V lost 1 base and J lost 2, with 3 bases in between. CDR3 residues: CASSEGGNQPQHF. DNA of the CDR3: TGTGCCAGCAGTGAAGGGGGCAATCAGCCCCAGCATTTT. The full variable domain, with the rest looked up from reference TRBV2 and TRBJ1-5, is EPEVTQTPSHQVTQMGQEVILRCVPISNHLYFYWYRQILGQKVEFLVSFYNNEISEKSEIFDDQFSVERPDGSNFTLKIRSTKLEDSAMYFCASSEGGNQPQHFGDGTRLSIL.

The chain combines TRBV3-1 with TRBJ2-7; 7 nucleotides line up with TRBD2. Germline CDR1 LGHDT, CDR2 YNNKEL (reference sequence). The J segment lost 4 bases and the V segment lost 2 bases, leaving 11 bases of the junction unmatched. CDR3 length: 16 residues. This chain's CDR3 is CASSQPDSSGKYEQYF. The CDR3 DNA reads as TGTGCCAGCAGCCAACCAGATTCTAGCGGAAAGTACGAGCAGTACTTC.

By share, this clonotype ranks as large. The V and J genes are TRBV13 and TRBJ1-2, with 8 bases identical to TRBD1. Germline values: CDR1 PRHDT, CDR2 FYEKMQ (reference sequence). The CDR3 extends over 12 amino acids. Trimming took 4 bases from V and 8 from J; bases not matched to a gene: 3. The CDR3 loop is CASSSRQGGYTF. In nucleotides, the CDR3 is TGTGCCAGCAGCTCCCGACAGGGGGGCTACACCTTC. The entire variable domain, with the rest obtained from reference TRBV13 and TRBJ1-2, is as follows: AAGVIQSPRHLIKEKRETATLKCYPIPRHDTVYWYQQGPGQDPQFLISFYEKMQSDKGSIPDRFSAQQFSDYHSELNMSSLELGDSALYFCASSSRQGGYTFGSGTRLTVV.

The chain uses TRBV12-3 or TRBV12-4 and TRBJ1-1; TRBD1 is a possible D gene (5 bases). V was pared by 6 bases and J by 2 bases, with 10 bases between. The CDR3 is 13 residues long. Here the CDR3 reads CASRRDFNTEAFF. DNA for the CDR3: TGTGCCAGCAGGCGGGACTTTAACACTGAAGCTTTCTTT.

The CDR3 bases are TGTGCCAGCAGTCCCCCAGGGCTGGGTCAGCCCCAGCATTTT. It codes for CASSPPGLGQPQHF. This chain connects TRBV12-3 or TRBV12-4 to TRBJ1-5; maybe TRBD1 (5 bases). The length of the CDR3 is 14 residues. Trimming pared 5 bases from V and 6 bases from J, leaving 14 bases between.

The rearrangement joins TRBV12-3 or TRBV12-4 to TRBJ1-1; TRBD1 matches at 10 bases. The CDR3 loop spans 16 amino acids. J gave up 1 base and V 3 bases, and 5 bases lay outside the gene matches. CDR3 nucleotides: TGTGCCAGCAGTTTCCGGGACAGGGGATGGAACACTGAAGCTTTCTTT. Encoded protein: CASSFRDRGWNTEAFF.

This chain joins TRBV18 and TRBJ1-5, with D unresolved. Trimming left V 8 bases short and J 0 bases short, with 17 bases between. The V gene's germline CDR1 is KGHSH and CDR2 LQKENI. The CDR3 sequence is 16 residues long. CDR3 sequence reads: CASTVGTYTSNQPQHF. The CDR3 DNA sequence: TGTGCCAGCACCGTCGGCACCTACACTAGCAATCAGCCCCAGCATTTT.

The V call is TRBV29-1, the J call TRBJ1-1, with D possibly matching TRBD1 (5 bases). The CDR3 loop spans 13 amino acids. Germline loops: CDR1 SQVTM, CDR2 ANQGSEA. Trimming took off 8 bases at V and 2 bases at J, with 15 bases between the two ends. The CDR3 DNA reads as TGCAGCACCCAGGTGGGGCCCAACACTGAAGCTTTCTTT. It specifies CSTQVGPNTEAFF. The full variable domain, completed using reference TRBV29-1 and TRBJ1-1, is SAVISQKPSRDICQRGTSLTIQCQVDSQVTMMFWYRQQPGQSLTLIATANQGSEATYESGFVIDKFPISRPNLTFSTLTVSNMSPEDSSIYLCSTQVGPNTEAFFGQGTRLTVV.

This clonotype has only one observation. The chain couples TRBV19 to TRBJ2-1; D is perhaps TRBD1 (5 bases). The CDR3 spans 13 residues. Trimming left V 7 bases short and J 3 bases short, with 10 bases between. In germline, CDR1 is LNHDA, CDR2 SQIVND (reference sequence). CDR3 coding DNA: TGTGCCAGTAACGGCCAGGGCTACAATGAGCAGTTCTTC. This encodes CASNGQGYNEQFF.

The chain carries TRBV5-4 and TRBJ2-2, with TRBD1 identical over 8 bases. CDR3 length: 19 amino acids. Germline values: CDR1 SGHNT, CDR2 YYREEE (reference sequence). V lost 1 base to trimming and J lost 0 bases; unmatched junction nucleotides: 11. This chain's CDR3 is CASSLRTRQGSSNTGELFF. DNA of the CDR3: TGTGCCAGCAGCTTGCGAACCCGACAGGGGTCCTCGAACACCGGGGAGCTGTTTTTT.

The chain employs TRBV5-4 and TRBJ2-3, with TRBD1 matching 11 bases. This CDR3 has 14 amino acids. The V segment lost 7 bases and the J segment 6 bases; nucleotides outside the gene matches: 7. Germline-derived CDR1 and CDR2 are SGHNT and YYREEE (reference sequence). The CDR3 here is CASWTGGVVDTQYF. In DNA form, the CDR3 reads TGTGCCAGCTGGACAGGGGGCGTTGTCGATACGCAGTATTTT.

The J gene is TRBJ2-7, the V gene TRBV5-4; 7 bases align to TRBD1. Germline assignment: CDR1 SGHNT and CDR2 YYREEE (reference sequence). The CDR3 has 13 amino acids. V trimming: 4 bases; J trimming: 5 bases; junction bases outside the gene matches: 6. The CDR3 DNA reads TGTGCCAGCAGCCCGGACAGGTGGGACGAGCAGTACGTC. Translated, it gives CASSPDRWDEQYV.

The CDR3 coding sequence is TGTGCCAGCAGCTTTTCTAGGAACACCGGGGAGCTGTTTTTT. Translated: CASSFSRNTGELFF. The chain links TRBV5-5 to TRBJ2-2, with no clear D. V lost 2 bases and J 1 base, leaving 6 bases between the germline ends. The CDR3 has 14 amino acids. From germline, CDR1 is SGHKS and CDR2 YYEKEE (reference sequence).

A few counts support this clonotype. V gene TRBV11-1 combines with J gene TRBJ2-2; the D is unclear. The CDR3 is 15 residues long. Trimming left V 1 base short and J 2 bases short, with 8 bases between. Germline lookup yields CDR1 SGHAT and CDR2 FQDESV (reference sequence). The CDR3 DNA sequence: TGTGCCAGCAGCTTAGTTCGGTTAAACACCGGGGAGCTGTTTTTT. Translation gives CASSLVRLNTGELFF.

The rearrangement uses TRBV18 and TRBJ1-1; weak D call: TRBD1 (5 bases). Germline loops: CDR1 KGHSH, CDR2 LQKENI. Trimming stripped 5 bases from V and 1 base from J, with 8 bases between. The CDR3 runs to 13 residues. CDR3 coding DNA: TGTGCCAGCTCATTTGGACAGAACACTGAAGCTTTCTTT. Amino acid sequence: CASSFGQNTEAFF.

The rearrangement uses TRBV4-2 and TRBJ2-1, with TRBD2 as a possible D gene (6 bases). The V end lost 4 bases, the J end lost 3 bases, and 13 bases lay between the germline ends. The CDR3 is 15 residues long. The germline CDR1 and CDR2 sequences are LGHNA and YNFKEQ. CDR3 amino acids: CASSPGTPNYNEQFF. In nucleotides, the CDR3 is TGTGCCAGCAGCCCCGGGACTCCTAACTACAATGAGCAGTTCTTC.

This chain links TRBV2 with TRBJ2-5, with 12 bases matching TRBD2. The V segment lost 6 bases and the J segment 1 base; nucleotides outside the gene matches: 3. Germline-derived CDR1 and CDR2 are SNHLY and FYNNEI. This CDR3 is 15 amino acids long. The CDR3 region has the DNA TGTGCCAGCAGACCGACTAGCGGGGGCCAAGAGACCCAGTACTTC. As protein: CASRPTSGGQETQYF. Full variable domain (remainder filled in from reference TRBV2 and TRBJ2-5): EPEVTQTPSHQVTQMGQEVILRCVPISNHLYFYWYRQILGQKVEFLVSFYNNEISEKSEIFDDQFSVERPDGSNFTLKIRSTKLEDSAMYFCASRPTSGGQETQYFGPGTRLLVL.

V and J are TRBV19 and TRBJ1-2; TRBD1 is a possible D gene (6 bases). V gave up 11 bases and J gave up 5 bases, with 15 bases separating them. The germline gives CDR1 LNHDA, CDR2 SQIVND (reference sequence). CDR3 length: 12 amino acids. The DNA of the CDR3 is TGTGCCTCGAGGGGGGGCGAGTATGGCTACACCTTC. Amino acid sequence: CASRGGEYGYTF.

The J gene is TRBJ1-6, the V gene TRBV5-5; D remains ambiguous. With 0 bases removed from V and 4 bases from J, the gap between germline ends came to 11 bases. The germline CDR1 and CDR2 sequences are SGHKS and YYEKEE (reference sequence). This CDR3 spans 16 amino acids. The CDR3 region is CASSLATGSYNSPLHF. The CDR3, as DNA: TGTGCCAGCAGCTTGGCGACCGGTTCTTATAATTCACCCCTCCACTTT.

This clonotype was counted a few times. The chain combines TRBV28 with TRBJ1-1, with D tentatively TRBD1 (5 bases). V was clipped by 0 bases and J by 4 bases, with 15 bases between them. Germline assignment: CDR1 MDHEN and CDR2 SYDVKM. This CDR3 has 16 amino acids. CDR3: CASSLWAGMVSTEAFF. DNA of the CDR3: TGTGCCAGCAGTTTATGGGCAGGGATGGTCAGCACTGAAGCTTTCTTT. The variable domain in full, with the rest retrieved from reference TRBV28 and TRBJ1-1, is DVKVTQSSRYLVKRTGEKVFLECVQDMDHENMFWYRQDPGLGLRLIYFSYDVKMKEKGDIPEGYSVSREKKERFSLILESASTNQTSMYLCASSLWAGMVSTEAFFGQGTRLTVV.